The T cell receptor beta chain under discussion was sequenced for a study of blood T cell repertoires in COVID-19. In the study overall: Samples came from the United States, Italy and Spain, spanning acute and convalescent COVID-19. The cDNA or gDNA used as material had been derived from T cells, B-cell-depleted T cells, or PBMCs.

The CDR3 consists of 14 residues. V was cut by 6 bases and J by 3 bases, with 14 bases left in between. Germline V CDR1 and CDR2: ENHRY, SYGVKD. Seattle-derived patients entered the study during active infection and were followed longitudinally. Authors' data handling: The assay estimated nucleated cells by amplifying reference gene primers. Profiled with immunoSEQ multiplex PCR; TCRdb holds only in-frame clones, not every one. V and J calls and clone size are given by that table; D and trimming were obtained from the DNA. The data hold under 400,000 clones, with more than 70% observed a single time. The chain recombines TRBV10-3 with TRBJ1-1; D may be TRBD1 (6 bases). This TCR derives from a woman under 40 with COVID-19, enrolled during active disease. The specimen was peripheral blood. The CDR3 spells CAISPRGGHTEAFF. CDR3 sequence (DNA): TGTGCCATCAGCCCCCGCGGGGGGCACACTGAAGCTTTCTTT.